The 31 T cell receptor beta chains below all came from one sample that was sequenced in a study of cytomegalovirus exposure and HLA in healthy donors. PCR involved 60 Vbeta and 13 Jbeta primers. The protocol was immunoSEQ multiplex PCR, while the TCRdb copy is restricted to in-frame clones and leaves out a portion. The table records about 94,000 clones, around 69% of them present only once. The specimen was PBMCs. The receptors were sampled from a man aged 25-45 years in good health and CMV-seronegative.

V usage is TRBV7-9 and J usage is TRBJ1-2; no firm D call. Deletions cut 1 base from V and 1 base from J, with 22 bases between. From germline, CDR1 is SEHNR and CDR2 FQNEAQ (reference sequence). The CDR3 is 19 amino acids. DNA for the CDR3: TGTGCCAGCAGCTTAGGTCGCCGAGGGTTCCGACCTAGTAACTATGGCTACACCTTC. It encodes CASSLGRRGFRPSNYGYTF.

The chain combines TRBV7-3 with TRBJ2-5; D perhaps matches TRBD2 (6 bases). The germline V and J ends were trimmed by 5 bases and 0 bases, with 16 bases remaining between them. The CDR3 extends over 16 amino acids. Germline V CDR1 and CDR2: SGHTA, FQGTGA. The CDR3 DNA is TGTGCCAGCAGCGCGGGGTGGGGGAAAGACCAAGAGACCCAGTACTTC. It codes for CASSAGWGKDQETQYF.

This sequence joins TRBV19 and TRBJ2-5; D is uncertain. This CDR3 contains 13 residues. V lost 5 bases to trimming and J lost 2 bases, with 9 bases between them. Germline CDR1 is LNHDA and CDR2 is SQIVND (reference sequence). The CDR3 region has the DNA TGTGCCAGTAGTCCGCGAATACAAGAGACCCAGTACTTC. Translation: CASSPRIQETQYF.

This clone appeared a few times. The chain is built from TRBV2 and TRBJ1-4, with D unresolved. CDR1 and CDR2 from the germline V gene are SNHLY and FYNNEI. The CDR3 is made up of 20 amino acids. Trimming shortened V by 4 bases and J by 1 base, and 25 bases separated the two germline ends. The CDR3 DNA is TGTGCCAGCAGTGTACTATCTAGCGTCGGGGTAGGCCGAACTAATGAAAAACTGTTTTTT. Translation gives CASSVLSSVGVGRTNEKLFF.

This chain connects TRBV6-1 to TRBJ2-3, with D possibly matching TRBD2 (6 bases). The V gene lost 1 base and the J gene lost 3 bases, with 11 bases spanning the gap. In germline, CDR1 is MNHNS, CDR2 SASEGT. The CDR3 sequence is 15 residues long. The chain's CDR3 is CASSEGIGTTDTQYF. CDR3 in DNA: TGTGCCAGCAGTGAAGGAATAGGGACTACAGATACGCAGTATTTT.

Concerning this clone: The sample has other DNA sequences that encode this CDR3 too. This chain joins TRBV9 and TRBJ2-1; the match to TRBD2 covers 8 bases. CDR1 SGDLS and CDR2 YYNGEE come from the germline V gene. This CDR3 is built from 15 residues. Trimming cost V 0 bases and J 10 bases; bases outside gene matches: 9. CDR3 in amino acids: CASSVDGGRNNEQFF. The CDR3 bases are TGTGCCAGCAGCGTAGACGGCGGGAGGAATAACGAGCAGTTCTTC.

This sequence joins TRBV7-9 and TRBJ1-4; D perhaps matches TRBD1 (6 bases). The germline V gene encodes CDR1 SEHNR and CDR2 FQNEAQ (reference sequence). This CDR3 is built from 17 residues. V was shortened by 4 bases and J by 0 bases, with 15 bases between the two germline ends. CDR3 sequence reads: CASSWDVNRATNEKLFF. For the CDR3, the DNA is TGTGCCAGCAGCTGGGACGTCAACAGGGCAACTAATGAAAAACTGTTTTTT.

The J gene is TRBJ1-4, the V gene TRBV7-9; D is uncertain. The CDR3 covers 14 residues. V was cut by 1 base and J by 6 bases, with 9 bases left in between. Germline-derived CDR1 and CDR2 are SEHNR and FQNEAQ (reference sequence). This CDR3 is CASSLGVMDEKLFF. The CDR3 DNA is TGTGCCAGCAGCTTAGGAGTAATGGATGAAAAACTGTTTTTT.

This clone was seen a single time. This chain joins TRBV7-2 and TRBJ1-4; 7 positions agree with TRBD1. Per the germline V gene, CDR1 is SGHTA and CDR2 is FQGNSA. The V and J ends lost 4 bases and 6 bases, in that order; junction bases with no gene match: 5. CDR3 length: 14 residues. For the CDR3, the DNA is TGTGCCAGCAGCTCCAACAGGGGATATGAAAAACTGTTTTTT. Its protein product is CASSSNRGYEKLFF.

In this sample, this clone turned up a few times. J is TRBJ1-5 and V is TRBV2; 10 nucleotides match TRBD1. Germline CDR1 is SNHLY and CDR2 is FYNNEI. CDR3 length equals 15 residues. V dropped 7 bases and J dropped 4; count of bases not matched to a gene: 7. CDR3 amino acids: CASILDRGRNQPQHF. CDR3 coding DNA: TGTGCCAGCATCCTCGACAGGGGGCGTAATCAGCCCCAGCATTTT. The variable domain in full, with the rest retrieved from reference TRBV2 and TRBJ1-5, is EPEVTQTPSHQVTQMGQEVILRCVPISNHLYFYWYRQILGQKVEFLVSFYNNEISEKSEIFDDQFSVERPDGSNFTLKIRSTKLEDSAMYFCASILDRGRNQPQHFGDGTRLSIL.

The rearrangement joins TRBV7-9 to TRBJ2-7; D is possibly TRBD1 (6 bases). The CDR3 covers 14 residues. Trimming took 3 bases from V and 7 from J, leaving 16 bases between them. CDR1 is SEHNR and CDR2 is FQNEAQ in the germline V gene (reference sequence). The CDR3 spells CASSFEGVSVEQYF. The CDR3 DNA reads as TGTGCCAGCAGCTTCGAGGGGGTTTCGGTAGAGCAGTACTTC.

The CDR3 DNA follows: TGTGCCTGGAGTGTGCAAGGGGCGCGGGGCTACACCTTC. Protein sequence: CAWSVQGARGYTF. This chain joins TRBV30 and TRBJ1-2; perhaps TRBD1 as D (5 bases). Germline lookup yields CDR1 GTSNPN and CDR2 SVGIG (reference sequence). The CDR3 contains 13 residues. V gave up 0 bases and J gave up 8 bases, with 13 bases separating them. Variable domain in full (rest from reference TRBV30 and TRBJ1-2): SQTIHQWPATLVQPVGSPLSLECTVEGTSNPNLYWYRQAAGRGLQLLFYSVGIGQISSEVPQNLSASRPQDRQFILSSKKLLLSDSGFYLCAWSVQGARGYTFGSGTRLTVV.

The chain carries TRBV27 and TRBJ1-1; 11 nucleotides align to TRBD1. With 5 bases clipped from V and 6 bases from J, the junction kept 5 bases outside the gene matches. The CDR3 contains 14 residues. Germline V gene sequence: CDR1 MNHEY, CDR2 SMNVEV (reference sequence). The CDR3: CASSRWTGGSEAFF. CDR3 nucleotide sequence: TGTGCCAGCAGTAGATGGACAGGGGGCTCTGAAGCTTTCTTT.

The V gene is TRBV7-3, the J gene TRBJ2-1; TRBD1 agrees at 7 bases. Germline CDR1 reads SGHTA; CDR2 reads FQGTGA. Trimming took 5 bases from V and 3 from J; bases not matched to a gene: 10. The CDR3 has 16 amino acids. CDR3 bases: TGTGCCAGCAGCCCCGAGGGACAGTTCATCTACAATGAGCAGTTCTTC. This codes for CASSPEGQFIYNEQFF.

This clone was seen a handful of times. The V call is TRBV7-9, the J call TRBJ1-6; 9 nucleotides agree with TRBD1. The CDR3 is 15 amino acids. Looked up from germline, CDR1 is SEHNR and CDR2 is FQNEAQ (reference sequence). J lost 5 bases, V lost 5 bases, and 4 bases had no gene match. CDR3 residues: CASSVTGGDNSPLHF. The DNA for the CDR3 is TGTGCCAGCAGCGTAACAGGGGGCGATAATTCACCCCTCCACTTT. The whole variable domain, filled in from reference TRBV7-9 and TRBJ1-6, reads DTGVSQNPRHKITKRGQNVTFRCDPISEHNRLYWYRQTLGQGPEFLTYFQNEAQLEKSRLLSDRFSAERPKGSFSTLEIQRTEQGDSAMYLCASSVTGGDNSPLHFGNGTRLTVT.

The genes are TRBV7-2 and TRBJ1-5; D perhaps matches TRBD1 (5 bases). Germline loops: CDR1 SGHTA, CDR2 FQGNSA. Trimming pared 4 bases from V and 5 bases from J, leaving 12 bases between. The CDR3 length is 14 residues. This CDR3 reads CASSWAPGDQPQHF. CDR3 nucleotides: TGTGCCAGCAGCTGGGCCCCGGGGGATCAGCCCCAGCATTTT.

The chain employs TRBV14 and TRBJ2-5, with 7 bases fitting TRBD1. The CDR3 extends over 15 amino acids. Germline CDR1 SGHDN, CDR2 FVKESK. V shed 5 bases, J shed 5 bases, and the junction held 11 bases outside the gene matches. In DNA form, the CDR3 reads TGTGCCAGCAGCTTCTTCAGGGGGAGAGGGGAGACCCAGTACTTC. This codes for CASSFFRGRGETQYF. Variable domain in full (rest from reference TRBV14 and TRBJ2-5): EAGVTQFPSHSVIEKGQTVTLRCDPISGHDNLYWYRRVMGKEIKFLLHFVKESKQDESGMPNNRFLAERTGGTYSTLKVQPAELEDSGVYFCASSFFRGRGETQYFGPGTRLLVL.

This clone was seen only a few times. This sequence joins TRBV4-1 and TRBJ2-1, with D possibly matching TRBD2 (6 bases). The CDR3 runs to 15 residues. Trimming removed 2 bases at V and 13 bases at J, with 21 bases between. Germline V gives CDR1 MGHRA, CDR2 YSYEKL. The CDR3 sequence: CASSQPTGRRDAQFF. CDR3 nucleotides: TGCGCCAGCAGCCAACCCACGGGGAGGCGGGACGCACAGTTCTTC.

This clone has a handful of counts. The chain employs TRBV28 and TRBJ2-7; 7 bases map to TRBD1. The germline gives CDR1 MDHEN, CDR2 SYDVKM. The V gene end was trimmed by 3 bases and the J gene end by 4 bases; junction bases not matched to a gene: 12. CDR3 length equals 16 residues. CDR3 in amino acids: CASSFRIDRVVYEQYF. CDR3 bases: TGTGCCAGCAGTTTCAGAATTGACAGGGTTGTGTACGAGCAGTACTTC.

As concerns this clone: A junction boundary mismatches the germline segment, possibly from a read error. CDR3 nucleotides: TGTTCCAGCAGCTTATTCCTCTACGAGCAGTACTTC. This codes for CSSSLFLYEQYF. The chain joins TRBV7-9 to TRBJ2-7; D not resolved. The CDR3 runs 12 residues. Per germline, CDR1 SEHNR and CDR2 FQNEAQ (reference sequence).

This clone was observed a handful of times. V usage is TRBV19 and J usage is TRBJ2-2; D unresolved. The length of the CDR3 is 11 residues. The germline gives CDR1 LNHDA, CDR2 SQIVND (reference sequence). The V and J ends lost 5 bases and 7 bases respectively, with 5 bases between them. In nucleotides, the CDR3 is TGTGCCAGTAGTCCAAACGGGGAGCTGTTTTTT. It translates to CASSPNGELFF.

The chain is built from TRBV21-1 and TRBJ2-5; TRBD2, the table's D call, was not compared with the DNA. The closer fit of TRBJ2-7 to the DNA end suggests the J call may be wrong. TRBV21-1 is flagged as a pseudogene. This CDR3 has 11 residues. The CDR3 nucleotides read TGTGCCAGCATCCTTACCTACGAGCAGTACTTC. Protein product: CASILTYEQYF.

The chain couples TRBV7-3 to TRBJ1-1; D is ambiguous. Trimming stripped 1 base from V and 3 bases from J, with 18 bases between. CDR3 length: 17 amino acids. Germline V gene sequence: CDR1 SGHTA, CDR2 FQGTGA. DNA for the CDR3: TGTGCCAGCAGCTTAAGAGGGTACGGACGGTTGGACACTGAAGCTTTCTTT. This sequence encodes CASSLRGYGRLDTEAFF.

J is TRBJ2-2 and V is TRBV7-9; a weak D match, TRBD1 (6 bases). The CDR3 extends over 15 amino acids. CDR1 is SEHNR, CDR2 FQNEAQ, per germline (reference sequence). Trimming shortened V by 5 bases and J by 6 bases, and 16 bases separated the two germline ends. The chain's CDR3 is CASSLINYRAGELFF. As DNA, the CDR3 is TGTGCCAGCAGCCTAATTAATTACAGGGCCGGGGAGCTGTTTTTT.

The rearrangement joins TRBV5-1 to TRBJ2-1; TRBD1 matches at 8 bases. Germline loops: CDR1 SGHRS, CDR2 YFSETQ. V shed 3 bases and J 1 base; nucleotides not matched to a gene: 3. CDR3 length: 15 amino acids. Here the CDR3 DNA reads TGCGCCAGCAGCTCTTGGACAGGGTCCTACAATGAGCAGTTCTTC. Its protein product is CASSSWTGSYNEQFF.

The rearrangement links TRBV6-6 to TRBJ2-5, with 12 positions matching TRBD2. With the DNA end fitting TRBJ2-7 better, the J assignment may be wrong. The CDR3 length is 16 residues. Germline CDR1 and CDR2: MNHNY and SVGAGI (reference sequence). Here the CDR3 reads CASSFHPGTSGPEQYF. CDR3 in DNA: TGTGCCAGCAGTTTCCACCCCGGGACTAGCGGGCCCGAGCAGTACTTC.

The rearrangement uses TRBV27 and TRBJ2-7; 7 nucleotides line up with TRBD2. Germline CDR1 reads MNHEY; CDR2 reads SMNVEV (reference sequence). V was pared by 2 bases and J by 2 bases, with 6 bases of the junction left unmatched. The CDR3 has 15 residues. The CDR3 DNA follows: TGTGCCAGCAGTTTAAAGGGCGGGGGTCCCTACGAGCAGTACTTC. It is translated as CASSLKGGGPYEQYF.

This sequence joins TRBV18 and TRBJ1-2, with 7 bases matching TRBD1. The CDR3 runs to 15 residues. The V gene's germline CDR1 is KGHSH and CDR2 LQKENI. V lost 3 bases, J lost 5 bases, and 9 bases stayed unmatched. CDR3 region: CASSPEPGQPYGYTF. The CDR3, as DNA: TGTGCCAGCTCACCGGAACCGGGACAGCCTTATGGCTACACCTTC.

The CDR3 DNA reads TGTGCCAGCAGCCTGCTACTAGCGGGGAAGACAGATACGCAGTATTTT. It is translated as CASSLLLAGKTDTQYF. This chain links TRBV7-9 with TRBJ2-3, with TRBD2 identical over 10 bases. V trimming: 5 bases; J trimming: 3 bases; junction bases outside the gene matches: 8. The CDR3 spans 16 residues. Germline loops: CDR1 SEHNR, CDR2 FQNEAQ (reference sequence).

The chain uses TRBV15 and TRBJ1-5; TRBD1 matches 8 bases. With V trimmed by 1 base and J by 2 bases, 4 bases remained unmatched. This CDR3 region has 16 residues. Germline lookup yields CDR1 LNHNV and CDR2 YYDKDF (reference sequence). The CDR3: CATSRAPQGGNQPQHF. The CDR3 nucleotides are TGTGCCACCAGCAGAGCTCCACAGGGGGGCAATCAGCCCCAGCATTTT. The complete variable domain, with remaining parts taken from reference TRBV15 and TRBJ1-5, reads DAMVIQNPRYQVTQFGKPVTLSCSQTLNHNVMYWYQQKSSQAPKLLFHYYDKDFNNEADTPDNFQSRRPNTSFCFLDIRSPGLGDTAMYLCATSRAPQGGNQPQHFGDGTRLSIL.

This clone was counted between two and nine times. The CDR3 here is CAISSGGSGVDKNIQYF. The CDR3 DNA sequence: TGTGCCATCAGCTCCGGGGGGAGCGGGGTTGACAAAAACATTCAGTACTTC. This chain connects TRBV10-3 to TRBJ2-4, with 7 bases fitting TRBD2. In germline, CDR1 is ENHRY, CDR2 SYGVKD. J gave up 3 bases and V 6 bases, and 14 bases lay outside the gene matches. The CDR3 sequence is 17 residues long.